This TCR beta chain is from a study of cytomegalovirus exposure and HLA in healthy donors. Study context: Across about 400 genotyped donors, roughly 80% landed in the Caucasian-associated ancestry cluster.

On this clone: The antigen is unknown.

Vbeta (60) and Jbeta (13) primers were used in the PCR. Clones were read by immunoSEQ multiplex PCR, and TCRdb kept only the in-frame ones, dropping some. The repertoire holds around 130,000 clones, with 55% to 75% as singletons. Each donor was healthy, and each was a bone marrow donor. The study's findings and limits: The only immune exposure information that was available was CMV serostatus.

This sequence was found in a human donor in good health. The sequenced sample was PBMCs.

The CDR3 spells CARAIAGGSDTQYF. Written as DNA, the CDR3 is TGTGCCCGAGCGATAGCGGGAGGTTCTGATACGCAGTATTTT. V gene TRBV30 combines with J gene TRBJ2-3; 10 bases fit TRBD2. Germline V lookup: CDR1 GTSNPN, CDR2 SVGIG (reference sequence). Trimming cost V 8 bases and J 6 bases; bases outside gene matches: 11. The CDR3 sequence is 14 residues long.